This T cell receptor (beta chain) derives from a study of blood T cell repertoires in COVID-19. The wider study: COVID-19 samples collected from the United States, Italy and Spain covered acute and convalescent phases.

TCRdb's copy holds only in-frame clones and misses some; the assay was immunoSEQ multiplex PCR. Among tens of thousands of clones, 84% were seen once, and the ten largest hold about two fifths. The CDR3 has 16 residues. The ends were cut back, 5 bases at V and 9 bases at J, with 22 bases in the middle. Germline loops: CDR1 SGHNT, CDR2 YENEEA. The rearrangement uses TRBV11-3 and TRBJ2-2; a weak D match, TRBD1 (5 bases). The sample taken for sequencing was peripheral blood. The TCR sequence derives from a woman older than 75 with acute or convalescent COVID-19. The CDR3 DNA sequence: TGTGCCAGCAGCCCTGCCCCCCAGGGTAGTATGCGGGAGCTGTTTTTT. This encodes CASSPAPQGSMRELFF.